Presented here are 7 T cell receptor beta chains from one specimen sequenced in a study of T cell responses to AZD1222 COVID-19 vaccine. Clones were read by immunoSEQ multiplex PCR, and TCRdb kept only the in-frame ones, dropping some. The sample records 200,000 to 250,000 clones, approximately 94% being singletons. Specimen: peripheral blood, collected 28 days after the second dose of the MenACWY control vaccine. The source of these receptors is an adult who received the MenACWY meningococcal vaccine as a control.

The V and J genes are TRBV29-1 and TRBJ2-3; TRBD1 aligns across 7 bases. CDR1 is SQVTM and CDR2 is ANQGSEA in the germline V gene. The CDR3 has 14 residues. The V segment lost 2 bases and the J segment 0 bases; nucleotides outside the gene matches: 2. The CDR3 coding sequence is TGCAGCGTTGAAAGGACAGGTAGCACAGATACGCAGTATTTT. This encodes CSVERTGSTDTQYF.

The chain couples TRBV6-5 to TRBJ2-1; TRBD2 might be the D (6 bases). The CDR3 spans 13 residues. CDR1 is MNHEY, CDR2 SVGAGI, per germline. V lost 5 bases and J lost 6, with 11 bases in between. The CDR3 here is CASSTAGGNEQFF. CDR3 in DNA: TGTGCCAGCAGTACAGCGGGTGGCAATGAGCAGTTCTTC.

The CDR3 bases are TGTGCCAGCAGTTTCTTGGGACAGGGGGCCCGGGGAGATACGCAGTATTTT. It translates to CASSFLGQGARGDTQYF. The gene calls are TRBV28 and TRBJ2-3; 12 nucleotides agree with TRBD1. Germline trimming cut 3 bases from V and 5 bases from J; bases unmatched to any gene: 9. The CDR3 sequence is 17 residues long. Germline values: CDR1 MDHEN, CDR2 SYDVKM.

The chain employs TRBV7-8 and TRBJ2-1; D remains ambiguous. The V gene's germline CDR1 is SGHVS and CDR2 FQNEAQ. V was trimmed by 2 bases and J by 0 bases, leaving 11 bases between them. The CDR3 runs to 16 residues. CDR3 sequence (DNA): TGTGCCAGCAGCTTACAAACGGGCTTCTCCTACAATGAGCAGTTCTTC. Translating gives CASSLQTGFSYNEQFF.

CDR3 loop: CASSPGNTDTQYF. The CDR3 coding sequence is TGTGCCAGCAGCCCCGGGAACACAGATACGCAGTATTTT. The rearrangement joins TRBV28 to TRBJ2-3; possible D gene TRBD2, 5 bases. There are 13 residues in the CDR3. V was cut by 6 bases and J by 2 bases, with 9 bases left in between. Looked up from germline, CDR1 is MDHEN and CDR2 is SYDVKM.

V and J are TRBV19 and TRBJ2-3, with 8 bases aligning to TRBD1. Trimming took 7 bases from V and 5 from J; bases not matched to a gene: 8. Germline CDR1 and CDR2: LNHDA and SQIVND (reference sequence). The CDR3 loop spans 14 amino acids. DNA of the CDR3: TGTGCCAGTAAAGGGGACAGGCTCCAAGATACGCAGTATTTT. This gives the protein CASKGDRLQDTQYF.

The chain links TRBV27 to TRBJ2-6, with unresolved D. V was cut by 4 bases and J by 1 base, with 5 bases left in between. This CDR3 contains 14 residues. Germline CDR1 reads MNHEY; CDR2 reads SMNVEV (reference sequence). The CDR3 spells CASSYTSGANVLTF. The DNA for the CDR3 is TGTGCCAGCAGTTATACGTCTGGGGCCAACGTCCTGACTTTC.